This T cell receptor beta chain comes out of a study of CD8 T cells in Susac syndrome. The RNA input was 0.5 to 1 ug, and it was reverse transcribed with random hexamers. Amplification of TCR beta CDR3 was carried out by immunoSEQ multiplex PCR, which covered 54 Vbeta and 13 Jbeta segments. Each CDR3 protein gets one entry after TCRdb re-called the immunoSEQ multiplex PCR reads with MiXCR. The table lists over 350,000 distinct CDR3 sequences, 85% to 90% of them singletons. Sequencing targeted TCR beta in blood CD8+ and CD4+ T cells. Through negative isolation, CD4+ and CD8+ T cells were obtained, while TEMRA cells were enriched using FACS. Sequencing was done on a sample of CD8+ T cells from PBMCs. The TCR sequence derives from a human donor with multiple sclerosis.

CDR3 sequence: CASSSLGLAGLVYQETQYF. CDR3 nucleotide sequence: TGTGCCAGCAGTTCCCTCGGACTAGCGGGACTCGTGTACCAAGAGACCCAGTACTTC. V gene TRBV28 combines with J gene TRBJ2-5, with 12 bases that match TRBD2. The CDR3 has 19 amino acids. In germline, CDR1 is MDHEN, CDR2 SYDVKM. Germline trimming cut 4 bases from V and 0 bases from J; bases unmatched to any gene: 12.